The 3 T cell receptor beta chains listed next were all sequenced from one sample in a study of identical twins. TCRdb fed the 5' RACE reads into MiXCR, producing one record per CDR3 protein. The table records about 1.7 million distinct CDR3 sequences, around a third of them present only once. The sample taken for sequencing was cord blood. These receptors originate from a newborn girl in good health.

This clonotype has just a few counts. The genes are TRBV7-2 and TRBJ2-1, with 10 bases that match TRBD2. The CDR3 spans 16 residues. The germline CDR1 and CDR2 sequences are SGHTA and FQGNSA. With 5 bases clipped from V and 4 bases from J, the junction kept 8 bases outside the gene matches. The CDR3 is CASSQELAGLYNEQFF. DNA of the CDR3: TGTGCCAGCAGCCAAGAACTAGCGGGGTTATACAATGAGCAGTTCTTC. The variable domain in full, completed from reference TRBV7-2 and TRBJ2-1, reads GAGVSQSPSNKVTEKGKDVELRCDPISGHTALYWYRQSLGQGLEFLIYFQGNSAPDKSGLPSDRFSAERTGGSVSTLTIQRTQQEDSAVYLCASSQELAGLYNEQFFGPGTRLTVL.

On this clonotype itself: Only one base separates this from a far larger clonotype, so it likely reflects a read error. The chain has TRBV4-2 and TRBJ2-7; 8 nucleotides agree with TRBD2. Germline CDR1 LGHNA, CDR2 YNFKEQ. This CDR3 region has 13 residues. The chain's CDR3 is CASGQAGAYEQYF. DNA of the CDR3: TGTGCCAGCGGCCAAGCGGGAGCCTACGAGCAGTACTTC.

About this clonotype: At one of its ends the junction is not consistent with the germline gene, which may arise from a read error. CDR3 sequence: CASSSAGTSGRWTYDEQFF. Written as DNA, the CDR3 is TGCGCCAGCAGCTCTGCCGGGACTAGCGGGAGGTGGACCTACGATGAGCAGTTCTTC. The genes are TRBV5-1 and TRBJ2-1; 15 bases fit TRBD2. The CDR3 runs to 19 residues. CDR1 and CDR2 from the germline V gene are SGHRS and YFSETQ. Drawing the rest from reference TRBV5-1 and TRBJ2-1, the complete variable domain is KAGVTQTPRYLIKTRGQQVTLSCSPISGHRSVSWYQQTPGQGLQFLFEYFSETQRNKGNFPGRFSGRQFSNSRSEMNVSTLELGDSALYLCASSSAGTSGRWTYDEQFFGPGTRLTVL.